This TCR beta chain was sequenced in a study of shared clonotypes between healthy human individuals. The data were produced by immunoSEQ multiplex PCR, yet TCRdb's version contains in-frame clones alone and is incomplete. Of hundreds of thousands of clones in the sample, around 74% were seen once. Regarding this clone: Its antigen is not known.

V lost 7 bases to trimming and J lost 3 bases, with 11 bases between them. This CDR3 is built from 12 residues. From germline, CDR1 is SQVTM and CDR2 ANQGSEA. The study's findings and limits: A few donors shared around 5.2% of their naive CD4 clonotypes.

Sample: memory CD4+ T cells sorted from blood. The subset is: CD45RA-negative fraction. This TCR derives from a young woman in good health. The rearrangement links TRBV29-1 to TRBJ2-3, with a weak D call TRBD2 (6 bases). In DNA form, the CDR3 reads TGCAGCGGCTGTGGGGGGACAGATACGCAGTATTTT. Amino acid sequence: CSGCGGTDTQYF.